These 14 T cell receptor beta chains share one sample of origin, sequenced in a study of T-cell memory formation after mild COVID-19. TCRdb reprocessed the 5' RACE reads with MiXCR, giving one entry per CDR3 protein. Found here are 550,000 to 650,000 distinct CDR3 sequences, roughly 17% of them singletons; the top ten hold roughly 8.2%. Sequencing was done on a sample of PBMCs or a T cell subset sorted from them (not recorded which). Source of these receptors: an adult woman who had mild COVID-19 (a few samples of this study predate the infection). Cell type and time point are not known.

The table lists this clonotype with a few counts. This chain connects TRBV20-1 to TRBJ1-1; the D is unclear. The CDR3 length is 13 residues. Germline V gives CDR1 DFQATT, CDR2 SNEGSKA (reference sequence). V gave up 1 base and J gave up 0 bases, with 6 bases separating them. The CDR3 DNA reads as TGCAGTGCTAGAGTCCCCGTGAACACTGAAGCTTTCTTT. Its protein product is CSARVPVNTEAFF.

CDR3 nucleotides: TGTGCCAGCAGCGTAGCTGCGGGAGACCACGAGCAGTACTTC. Residues: CASSVAAGDHEQYF. The rearrangement uses TRBV9 and TRBJ2-7; 7 bases match TRBD2. The germline CDR1 and CDR2 sequences are SGDLS and YYNGEE. CDR3 length equals 14 residues. Germline trimming cut 0 bases from V and 5 bases from J; bases unmatched to any gene: 5.

Only a few counts were recorded for this clonotype. The chain recombines TRBV7-2 with TRBJ2-1; tentatively, D is TRBD2 (6 bases). The length of the CDR3 is 15 residues. Between the trimmed V and J ends, which lost 5 bases and 2 bases, there was a span of 13 bases. Germline V gene lookup returns CDR1 SGHTA and CDR2 FQGNSA. CDR3: CASSAGSGAYNEQFF. As DNA, the CDR3 is TGTGCCAGCAGCGCGGGGTCTGGCGCCTACAATGAGCAGTTCTTC.

This clonotype has a count of ten or more. The rearrangement links TRBV4-1 to TRBJ2-2; no clear D. Germline V gene sequence: CDR1 MGHRA, CDR2 YSYEKL. The CDR3 covers 16 residues. With 4 bases removed from V and 5 bases from J, the gap between germline ends came to 17 bases. The CDR3 sequence: CASSPVIQRRTGELFF. CDR3 nucleotide sequence: TGCGCCAGCAGCCCCGTCATACAGCGCCGAACCGGGGAGCTGTTTTTT.

This clonotype was counted only a few times. The chain links TRBV5-1 to TRBJ1-1; D may be TRBD1 (6 bases). Trimming stripped 6 bases from V and 0 bases from J, with 12 bases between. CDR3 size: 14 residues. Germline V lookup: CDR1 SGHRS, CDR2 YFSETQ. CDR3 sequence: CASTDSFMNTEAFF. In nucleotides, the CDR3 is TGCGCCAGCACGGACAGCTTCATGAACACTGAAGCTTTCTTT.

CDR3 region: CASSFRVSSYNEQFF. In DNA form, the CDR3 reads TGTGCCAGCAGCTTTAGGGTCAGCTCCTACAATGAGCAGTTCTTC. V is TRBV7-2 and J is TRBJ2-1; D remains unclear. V was trimmed by 3 bases and J by 0 bases, leaving 9 bases between them. CDR3 length equals 15 residues. The germline V gene has CDR1 SGHTA and CDR2 FQGNSA.

This clonotype was found a few times. The CDR3 here is CASSQVASGTGTGELFF. The CDR3 DNA reads as TGTGCCAGCAGCCAAGTGGCTTCCGGGACGGGCACCGGGGAGCTGTTTTTT. J is TRBJ2-2 and V is TRBV4-2; D may be TRBD1 or TRBD2 (5 bases each). The V end was cut by 1 base, the J end by 4 bases, with 16 bases between. The CDR3 spans 17 residues. Germline V CDR1 and CDR2: LGHNA, YNFKEQ.

This clonotype showed up many times. The gene calls are TRBV24-1 and TRBJ1-2; 9 bases line up with TRBD1. The CDR3 runs to 13 residues. Germline V gives CDR1 KGHDR, CDR2 SFDVKD. The ends lost 7 bases at V and 13 bases at J; junction bases unmatched: 12. The DNA of the CDR3 is TGTGCCACCAGGGATGGACAGGGGACCGCGGTCACCTTC. It translates to CATRDGQGTAVTF.

V is TRBV9 and J is TRBJ2-2; weak D call: TRBD1 (5 bases). From germline, CDR1 is SGDLS and CDR2 YYNGEE. The CDR3 length is 15 residues. V lost 1 base, J lost 4 bases, and 11 bases lay in between. The CDR3 loop reads CASSVTAGLTGELFF. Written as DNA, the CDR3 is TGTGCCAGCAGCGTAACCGCAGGGCTCACCGGGGAGCTGTTTTTT.

This clonotype was counted a few times. As DNA, the CDR3 is TGTGCCACCAGTGATTGGGTCCGGAACACCGGGGAGCTGTTTTTT. This gives the protein CATSDWVRNTGELFF. The chain carries TRBV24-1 and TRBJ2-2; D is unresolved. Germline values: CDR1 KGHDR, CDR2 SFDVKD. V dropped 2 bases and J dropped 1 base, with 7 bases sitting between them. The CDR3 is made up of 15 amino acids.

The J gene is TRBJ2-1, the V gene TRBV5-1; possible D gene TRBD2, 5 bases. Deletions cut 1 base from V and 0 bases from J, with 17 bases between. Germline V gene data show CDR1 as SGHRS and CDR2 as YFSETQ. This CDR3 region has 18 residues. The CDR3 bases are TGCGCCAGCAGCTTGCAGGTGTGGACTGTTCGCTCCTACAATGAGCAGTTCTTC. Residues: CASSLQVWTVRSYNEQFF.

The chain combines TRBV6-5 with TRBJ1-1; 7 bases line up with TRBD1. The germline V gene encodes CDR1 MNHEY and CDR2 SVGAGI. This CDR3 is built from 16 residues. The trim removed 5 bases at V and 1 base at J, leaving 10 bases unmatched. Here the CDR3 reads CASSTTGQPQNTEAFF. The DNA of the CDR3 is TGTGCCAGCAGTACTACGGGACAGCCCCAGAACACTGAAGCTTTCTTT.

This clonotype has just a few counts. The rearrangement uses TRBV20-1 and TRBJ2-7, with 9 bases identical to TRBD1. Per germline, CDR1 DFQATT and CDR2 SNEGSKA (reference sequence). There are 13 residues in the CDR3. Trimming removed 1 base from V and 3 bases from J; junction bases left unmatched: 1. The CDR3 DNA reads TGCAGTGCTAGAGGACAGGGGGTCTACGAGCAGTACTTC. This sequence encodes CSARGQGVYEQYF.

This clonotype appeared a few times. The DNA for the CDR3 is TGTGCCACCAGCGGTGGACTAGCTGGGTACAATGAGCAGTTCTTC. It codes for CATSGGLAGYNEQFF. This chain joins TRBV15 and TRBJ2-1; 8 bases fit TRBD2. V lost 5 bases, J lost 4 bases, and 7 bases stayed unmatched. The CDR3 is 15 residues long. CDR1 and CDR2 from the germline V gene are LNHNV and YYDKDF (reference sequence).